This TCR beta chain was sequenced during a study of OX40 agonist ivuxolimab in advanced cancers. The data were produced by immunoSEQ multiplex PCR, yet TCRdb's version contains in-frame clones alone and is incomplete. The data contain about 88,000 clones, around 85% of them singletons. V was shortened by 4 bases and J by 11 bases, with 18 bases between the two germline ends. CDR1 is MNHEY, CDR2 SMNVEV, per germline (reference sequence). CDR3 length equals 14 residues. The TCR sequence derives from an adult with an advanced solid tumor such as melanoma, head and neck, liver or kidney cancer. The chain recombines TRBV27 with TRBJ1-5; tentative D call: TRBD1 (6 bases). The source material was CD4+ or CD8+ T cells sorted from blood, sampled in a trial of the OX40 agonist ivuxolimab. CDR3 coding DNA: TGTGCCAGCAGTTCAACAGGGTCCCGGGGGTCCCAGCATTTT. Protein product: CASSSTGSRGSQHF.